This T cell receptor (beta chain) was retrieved from a study of tumor-infiltrating lymphocytes in oesophageal squamous cell carcinoma (dated by TCRdb to 2016 to 2017). The CDR3 contains 15 residues, cysteine and phenylalanine counted. Only the CDR3 part of the read is kept: 45 bases, read in frame from the first base. The germline V gene gives CDR1 as SGHTA and CDR2 as FQGTGA. As concerns this clonotype: The antigen this receptor binds is unknown. An end of the junction does not agree with germline; a read error may underlie this.

The library came from PCR. Instrument used: Illumina HiSeq 2000. Using fastp trimming at Q25 and MiXCR clonotype assembly, TCRdb reanalyzed the public sequencing data and kept in-frame beta chains. Duplicate CDR3 protein sequences are folded into a single record with the most common DNA and genes. In all, the sample holds 15,000 or so distinct CDR3 sequences, and 50% to 55% of those were seen once. Over 25% of the sample is in the top ten clones. Sequenced sample: esophageal tumor tissue. This receptor was taken from a female donor with esophageal squamous cell carcinoma. In this chain, TRBV7-3 is recombined with TRBJ2-7, and the D gene may be TRBD2, 5 bases matching. The DNA sequence reads TGTGCCAGCAGCTCAAGCAAGCCCCCGATCGGGAAGATGGTCTTC. It is translated as CASSSSKPPIGKMVF.